These T cell receptor beta chains were read from a single sample in a study of early T cells in non-severe SARS-CoV-2 infection. TCRdb reprocessed the 5' RACE reads via MiXCR and lists one record per CDR3 protein. The table includes roughly 68,000 distinct CDR3 sequences, about 4.9% detected once. Specimen: whole blood. Receptors were obtained from an adult who was a healthcare worker with PCR-confirmed SARS-CoV-2 infection or an uninfected control (not recorded which). CDR3s include the opening cysteine and the closing phenylalanine or tryptophan. Each record gives: D gene, clone size, CDR3 length, J gene, V gene, CDR3 DNA, CDR3 protein. A D gene is named only where the DNA matches it firmly. Some rows have no size entry. The others give once, few or many, or a class for an expanded clone.

. few 14 TRBJ1-1 TRBV6-5 TGTGCCAGCAGTTATAAAGGTCTTGGCACTGAAGCTTTCTTT CASSYKGLGTEAFF
. . 15 TRBJ2-3 TRBV20-1 TGCAGTGCTAGAGATGGGAAGTCTAGCACAGATACGCAGTATTTT CSARDGKSSTDTQYF
. medium-sized 17 TRBJ2-5 TRBV20-1 TGCAGTGCTAGACGCACAGATCGAGTAGCAGCACAAGAGACCCAGTACTTC CSARRTDRVAAQETQYF
TRBD2 few 17 TRBJ2-3 TRBV20-1 TGCAGTGCTAGAGATCCCACTAGCGGGTATAGCACAGATACGCAGTATTTT CSARDPTSGYSTDTQYF
TRBD2 few 18 TRBJ2-1 TRBV7-2 TGTGCCAGCATCCCGGGACTAGCGGGGGGGCTTGTCTACAATGAGCAGTTCTTC CASIPGLAGGLVYNEQFF
. few 16 TRBJ2-7 TRBV12-3/TRBV12-4 TGTGCCAGCAGTTTAGGTTACAGCCGGATCTCCTACGAGCAGTACTTC CASSLGYSRISYEQYF
TRBD1 few 14 TRBJ1-2 TRBV7-9 TGTGCCAGCAGCTTAGCCGGGACAGAATATGGCTACACCTTC CASSLAGTEYGYTF
. many 14 TRBJ2-1 TRBV7-9 TGTGCCAGCAGCTTAGCGCTTGTTGGCAATGAGCAGTTCTTC CASSLALVGNEQFF
TRBD2 many 17 TRBJ2-2 TRBV27 TGTGCCAGCAGTTTATACTCCGGCGGGGGGAACACCGGGGAGCTGTTTTTT CASSLYSGGGNTGELFF
. many 13 TRBJ1-1 TRBV20-1 TGCAGTGCTAGCGGTCGGGGGGGGACTGAAGCTTTCTTT CSASGRGGTEAFF
. few 14 TRBJ2-7 TRBV3-1 TGTGCCAGCAGCCAAGGGACTAACTCCTACGAGCAGTACTTC CASSQGTNSYEQYF
. . 16 TRBJ2-2 TRBV5-5 TGTGCCAGCGAAAGAGCGTTCGCTGCGAACACCGGGGAGCTGTTTTTT CASERAFAANTGELFF
. many 14 TRBJ2-2 TRBV5-4 TGTGCCAGCAGCCGAGGGGGGACCACCGGGGAGCTGTTTTTT CASSRGGTTGELFF
TRBD1 . 14 TRBJ1-3 TRBV20-1 TGCAGTGCTATACCCAGGGGGTTCGGAAACACCATATATTTT CSAIPRGFGNTIYF
TRBD2 many 17 TRBJ2-1 TRBV29-1 TGCAGCGTTGAATATCCATACGGGACTAGCGGGAGGGATGAGCAGTTCTTC CSVEYPYGTSGRDEQFF
. . 13 TRBJ1-4 TRBV29-1 TGCAGCGTCGCGGTAGGCAGTAATGAAAAACTGTTTTTT CSVAVGSNEKLFF
. many 12 TRBJ1-1 TRBV3-1 TGTGCCAGCAGCCAATCCCGGCAACCAGCTTTCTTT CASSQSRQPAFF
. many 13 TRBJ2-1 TRBV20-1 TGCAGTGCTAGTGGGGCGGGGTACAATGAGCAGTTCTTC CSASGAGYNEQFF
TRBD2 many 15 TRBJ2-5 TRBV4-2 TGTGCCAGCAGCCAAGATATTAGCGGGGAAGAGACCCAGTACTTC CASSQDISGEETQYF
. many 16 TRBJ2-7 TRBV19 TGTGCCAGTAGTATAGATCTATGGGGAGTTTCAGGCGAGCAGTACTTC CASSIDLWGVSGEQYF
. . 19 TRBJ1-1 TRBV18 TGTGCCAGCTCACCTTCAGGCGTCAGGGGCCCGGGCAGAGGCACTGAAGCTTTCTTT CASSPSGVRGPGRGTEAFF
TRBD1 many 14 TRBJ1-3 TRBV12-3/TRBV12-4 TGTGCCAGCAGTTCGGGGACAGGGGGAAACACCATATATTTT CASSSGTGGNTIYF
TRBD1 few 15 TRBJ2-7 TRBV27 TGTGCCAGCAGTTTAAAGCCGGGACAGGGCTACGAGCAGTACTTC CASSLKPGQGYEQYF
. many 14 TRBJ1-5 TRBV24-1 TGTGCCACCAGTGATTCTTTTGGGGGGCAGCCCCAGCATTTT CATSDSFGGQPQHF
. many 13 TRBJ2-7 TRBV3-1 TGTGCCAGCAGCTCGGGACATGTCTACGAGCAGTACTTC CASSSGHVYEQYF
TRBD2 few 14 TRBJ2-7 TRBV20-1 TGCAGTGCTAGATTACTAGCGGGAGATAACGAGCAGTACTTC CSARLLAGDNEQYF
. many 14 TRBJ2-1 TRBV19 TGTGCCAGTAGTGAACTCCTTAGACAGCCTGAGCAGTTCTTC CASSELLRQPEQFF
TRBD1 many 16 TRBJ1-6 TRBV11-2 TGTGCCAGCAGCTTAAGGGCGGACAGGTCCTATTCACCCCTCCACTTT CASSLRADRSYSPLHF
TRBD1 many 12 TRBJ2-7 TRBV7-6 TGTGCCAGCAGCATACCACAGGGGGAGCAGTACTTC CASSIPQGEQYF
. many 12 TRBJ1-1 TRBV5-1 TGCGCCAGCGGAACAGGGCAATCTGAAGCTTTCTTT CASGTGQSEAFF
. . 15 TRBJ2-7 TRBV6-4 TGTGCCAGCAGTGACCCGCCCGGGACCTCCTACGAGCAGTACTTC CASSDPPGTSYEQYF
TRBD2 many 14 TRBJ2-3 TRBV20-1 TGCAGTGCTAGACCTAGCGGGAGCACAGATACGCAGTATTTT CSARPSGSTDTQYF
TRBD2 few 16 TRBJ2-3 TRBV4-1 TGCGCCAGCAGCCAAAACCTAGCGGCCTTCACAGATACGCAGTATTTT CASSQNLAAFTDTQYF
TRBD1 few 15 TRBJ2-7 TRBV7-2 TGTGCCAGCAGCCCCCGGACAGGGGCCTCCTACGAGCAGTACTTC CASSPRTGASYEQYF
. . 15 TRBJ2-5 TRBV20-1 TGCAGTGCCCTGATCGGGAGTCGATTGGAGGAGACCCAGTACTTC CSALIGSRLEETQYF
. . 15 TRBJ1-1 TRBV4-2 TGTGCCAGCAGCCAAGATTGCCGGATGAACACTGAAGCTTTCTTT CASSQDCRMNTEAFF
. . 15 TRBJ2-4 TRBV7-9 TGTGCCAGCAGCTTACACCCGGGAGAGGGAAACATTCAGTACTTC CASSLHPGEGNIQYF
. . 10 TRBJ2-1 TRBV21-1 TGTGCCAGCATAGGGTATGAGCAGTTCTTC CASIGYEQFF
. many 14 TRBJ2-1 TRBV25-1 TGTGCCAGTCAAGGGAGAAACTCCTACAATGAGCAGTTCTTC CASQGRNSYNEQFF